This section outlines one T cell receptor beta chain sequence together with its context. Using its own MiXCR run on the RT-PCR reads, TCRdb lists one record per CDR3 protein. The sample holds about 700,000 distinct CDR3 sequences, 14% seen once. Germline V gene sequence: CDR1 SGHTA, CDR2 FQGTGA. This CDR3 is 13 amino acids long. The ends were cut back, 3 bases at V and 4 bases at J, with 10 bases in the middle. The clonotype comes from a female donor in good health, serving as a healthy control. Sequencing used memory CD4+ T cells from blood. The chain uses TRBV7-3 and TRBJ2-7; possible D gene TRBD1, 5 bases. The CDR3 loop reads CASSFDREYEQYF. CDR3 bases: TGTGCCAGCAGCTTCGACAGAGAGTACGAGCAGTACTTC. Supplemented by reference TRBV7-3 and TRBJ2-7, the full variable domain reads GAGVSQTPSNKVTEKGKYVELRCDPISGHTALYWYRQSLGQGPEFLIYFQGTGAADDSGLPNDRFFAVRPEGSVSTLKIQRTERGDSAVYLCASSFDREYEQYFGPGTRLTVT.